This TCR beta chain emerged from a study of T cell repertoires in cytomegalovirus infection (dated by TCRdb to between 2017 and 2020). About the investigation overall: The HLA type of each donor mattered for the analysis, because public TCR beta signatures pointed to carriage of CMV infection along with the matching HLA type. Beyond this particular receptor, the publication reports: The ex vivo response was dominated by HLA-C-restricted CMV-specific TCR beta clonotypes, and the single most frequent clonotype in two of eight donors was supplied by these HLA-C-restricted clonotypes. Carriers of CMV infection plus the relevant HLA type were discriminated by the cumulative frequency of public TCR beta family members in the study cohort and in an independent roughly 320-donor cohort.

TCRdb names Illumina HiSeq 1500 as the instrument used. The public reads were reprocessed in TCRdb via fastp at Q25 and MiXCR, keeping in-frame beta chains. Rows merge per CDR3 protein into single entries with the most common DNA and genes. Counted in this sample were roughly 630,000 distinct CDR3 sequences; 20% to 30% of them appeared once. Approximately 8% of the sample lies in the top ten. Concerning this clonotype itself: Its antigen has not been determined. No much larger clone exists at a distance of one base, and base qualities are not known.

The CDR3 holds 15 amino acids from the cysteine to the phenylalanine. The read is trimmed to its CDR3 DNA, 45 bases read in frame from base 1. Germline trimming: 7 bases from V, 0 bases from J; junction bases outside gene matches: 6. The chain joins TRBV12-3 or TRBV12-4 to TRBJ1-3, with 7 central nucleotides matching TRBD1. Specimen: CD8+ T cells from PBMCs. The TCR was taken from a human donor in good health (CMV status not recorded). Some clones in this sample may be carry-over from other donors' samples. The DNA sequence follows: TGTGCCAGCAACTCCCGGGACAGCTCTGGAAACACCATATATTTT. It specifies CASNSRDSSGNTIYF.